The 2 T cell receptor beta chains in this list originate from one sample, sequenced in a study of blood T cell repertoires in COVID-19. Profiling relied on immunoSEQ multiplex PCR, and the TCRdb table lists in-frame clones only, not all of them. The sample shows 150,000 to 200,000 clones, about 80% of them seen only once. Sequenced input: peripheral blood. The receptors come from a human donor with acute or convalescent COVID-19. The donor label of this sample is uncertain.

The V gene is TRBV19, the J gene TRBJ2-1; 11 nucleotides align to TRBD2. V was clipped by 7 bases and J by 9 bases; unmatched bases: 8. Germline CDR1 is LNHDA and CDR2 is SQIVND (reference sequence). CDR3 size: 14 residues. DNA of the CDR3: TGTGCCAGTACCCCTACCCTAGCGGGAGGTGAGCAGTTCTTC. It translates to CASTPTLAGGEQFF. The complete variable domain, with remaining parts taken from reference TRBV19 and TRBJ2-1, reads DGGITQSPKYLFRKEGQNVTLSCEQNLNHDAMYWYRQDPGQGLRLIYYSQIVNDFQKGDIAEGYSVSREKKESFPLTVTSAQKNPTAFYLCASTPTLAGGEQFFGPGTRLTVL.

This clone was seen only once. The chain links TRBV7-9 to TRBJ1-3; TRBD1 might be the D (5 bases). The CDR3 is 15 amino acids. Looked up from germline, CDR1 is SEHNR and CDR2 is FQNEAQ (reference sequence). V gave up 5 bases and J gave up 0 bases, with 11 bases separating them. The CDR3, as DNA: TGTGCCAGCAGCCCCCGGGGGTCCTCTGGAAACACCATATATTTT. This translates into CASSPRGSSGNTIYF.